This T cell receptor beta chain appears in the sequencing data of a study of blood T cell repertoires in COVID-19. This clone was counted only a few times. Measured with immunoSEQ multiplex PCR; TCRdb has only the in-frame clones, and not every one. The sample records hundreds of thousands of clones, more than 85% being singletons. This CDR3 has 17 amino acids. V gave up 0 bases and J gave up 4 bases; unmatched junction bases: 8. Germline CDR1 MNHEY, CDR2 SMNVEV (reference sequence). The source material was PBMCs or T cells enriched from blood (not recorded which). The source of this sequence is a woman aged 25 to 39 who had recovered from COVID-19. This rearrangement joins TRBV27 to TRBJ1-5, with 8 bases identical to TRBD1. CDR3 nucleotide sequence: TGTGCCAGCAGTTTATCCCCGGACAGGGTGGGGAATCAGCCCCAGCATTTT. This translates into CASSLSPDRVGNQPQHF.